This paragraph reports one T cell receptor beta chain. The identical CDR3 is also encoded by other nucleotide sequences in the sample. V shed 4 bases, J shed 0 bases, and the junction held 5 bases outside the gene matches. This CDR3 has 16 residues. The germline CDR1 and CDR2 sequences are SQVTM and ANQGSEA. Using immunoSEQ multiplex PCR, the repertoire was profiled, and TCRdb retains in-frame clones only, with some absent. The top ten clones hold roughly 0.99% of a sample with about 270,000 clones, approximately 83% of them seen once. The sample originates from a study of cytomegalovirus exposure and HLA in healthy donors.

Sequenced input: PBMCs. The sequence came from a woman in her late teens or twenties in good health and CMV-seronegative. The chain has TRBV29-1 and TRBJ2-7; 14 bases match TRBD2. The CDR3 DNA reads as TGCAGCGTTGGGGGGACTAGCGGGGGAAGCTCCTACGAGCAGTACTTC. Encoded protein: CSVGGTSGGSSYEQYF.